This entry features one T cell receptor (beta chain) sequence. Its antigen is undetermined. The read terminates 3 residues ahead of where the CDR3 ends, so the germline J gene completes it. Clones were read by immunoSEQ multiplex PCR, and TCRdb kept only the in-frame ones, dropping some. Its clone listing holds about 30,000 clones. These data come from a study of T cells in women clearing cervical HPV infection. Overall study context: Cases' blood sampling followed lesion detection by median roughly 150 days (90 to 200). Study results and limitations: Timing of associations relative to infection is unclear; T-cell subsets were not isolated.

This CDR3 is 15 amino acids long. Germline CDR1 and CDR2: SSHAT and FNYEAQ (reference sequence). Sequenced material: blood buffy coat. The origin of this receptor is a woman between 18 and 70 years old with a cervical HPV16 infection that either progressed to CIN3+ or cleared (not recorded which). This chain joins TRBV7-7 and TRBJ2-6; 8 nucleotides match TRBD2. The sequenced CDR3 bases are TGTGCTAGCGGGGCCACAGGGCCTGGGGCCAACGTC. It is translated as CASGATGPGANV. The CDR3 as a whole reads CASGATGPGANVLTF.